These T cell receptor beta chains were read from a single sample in a study of T cell responses to AZD1222 COVID-19 vaccine. Some clones are missing from TCRdb's copy, which holds only in-frame ones; the method was immunoSEQ multiplex PCR. The profile covers some 150,000 clones, with more than 80% appearing a single time and roughly 4.3% taken by the ten largest. This specimen was peripheral blood, taken 28 days after the second dose of the MenACWY control vaccine. All receptors derive from an adult who received the MenACWY meningococcal vaccine as a control. Each CDR3 is given with its conserved first and last residue. Each record gives: clone size, J gene, CDR3 length, V gene, D gene, CDR3 DNA, CDR3 protein. The D gene is left open where the match is weak. Clone size is stated in some rows and not others, as once, few, many or a class when expanded.

>.|TRBJ1-2|15|TRBV9|TRBD1
TGTGCCAGCAGCGTAAGTGGACAGGGGGCCTATGGCTACACCTTC
CASSVSGQGAYGYTF
>.|TRBJ1-4|13|TRBV9|.
TGTGCCAGCAGCTCTCATCGGGGAGAAAAACTGTTTTTT
CASSSHRGEKLFF
>.|TRBJ2-5|16|TRBV24-1|TRBD1
TGTGCCACCAGTGATTTAGGAGGACAGGGAATAGAGACCCAGTACTTC
CATSDLGGQGIETQYF
>.|TRBJ2-7|15|TRBV24-1|.
TGTGCCACCAGTGACCCTGCGGATCTCTCCTACGAGCAGTACTTC
CATSDPADLSYEQYF
>.|TRBJ2-3|14|TRBV19|.
TGTGCCAGTGGCGACAGGCTTAGCACAGATACGCAGTATTTT
CASGDRLSTDTQYF
>once|TRBJ2-1|14|TRBV29-1|.
TGCAGCGCCCTAAAAGGGGGGCAGGGCAATGAGCAGTTCTTC
CSALKGGQGNEQFF
>.|TRBJ2-2|14|TRBV30|.
TGTGCCTGGAGTGGCGACGGGGGCCCCGGGGAGCTGTTTTTT
CAWSGDGGPGELFF
>.|TRBJ2-2|15|TRBV9|.
TGTGCCAGCAGCGACCCCCGGGACTCTGGGGGGGAGCTGTTTTTT
CASSDPRDSGGELFF
>once|TRBJ1-2|14|TRBV3-1/TRBV3-2|TRBD1
TGTGCCAGGACCCAGGGGGCCGGGGTGGAGGGCTACACCTTC
CARTQGAGVEGYTF
>.|TRBJ2-5|14|TRBV5-4|.
TGTGCCAGCAGCTTAAGGGGAGCCGGGGAGACCCAGTACTTC
CASSLRGAGETQYF
>once|TRBJ2-1|16|TRBV4-3|.
TGCGCCAGCAGCCAAGAGAGGGCTAGCCACTACAATGAGCAGTTCTTC
CASSQERASHYNEQFF
>.|TRBJ2-7|13|TRBV30|.
TGTGCCTGGAGTGTGCACAGGGCCAACGAGCAGTACTTC
CAWSVHRANEQYF
>.|TRBJ1-2|12|TRBV29-1|.
TGCAGCGGCCGGCCGTTAAACTATGGCTACACCTTC
CSGRPLNYGYTF
>.|TRBJ1-6|18|TRBV9|.
TGTGCCAGCAGCGTAGTCGACGGCGGAGGGTCCTATAATTCACCCCTCCACTTT
CASSVVDGGGSYNSPLHF
>few|TRBJ1-4|16|TRBV4-3|.
TGCGCCAGCAGCCAATCACCCACGGGGATTAATGAAAAACTGTTTTTT
CASSQSPTGINEKLFF
>.|TRBJ2-7|13|TRBV5-6|.
TGTGCCAGCAGCTTGGGGATGAGTTCCGAGCAGTACTTC
CASSLGMSSEQYF
>.|TRBJ1-1|13|TRBV30|.
TGTGCCTGGAAACTTCGGGTGAACACTGAAGCTTTCTTT
CAWKLRVNTEAFF
>.|TRBJ2-7|14|TRBV28|TRBD1
TGTGCCAGCAGTTCGACAGGGGAGAGCTACGAGCAGTACTTC
CASSSTGESYEQYF
>.|TRBJ2-1|11|TRBV9|.
TGTGCCAGCAGCGTAGCGGGGGAGCAGTTCTTC
CASSVAGEQFF